Below, one TCR beta chain is given with its context. The data were obtained in a study of blood T cell repertoires in COVID-19. At the level of the study: COVID-19 samples collected from the United States, Italy and Spain covered acute and convalescent phases. PBMCs, B-cell-depleted T cells, or T cells provided the cDNA or gDNA that made up the material.

Original processing notes: Quantification of nucleated cells was approximated via reference gene primer amplification. The method was immunoSEQ multiplex PCR; TCRdb's version includes in-frame clones alone and lacks a portion of them. V and J calls and clone size are those listed in that table; D and trimming were worked out from the DNA. The profile covers under 95,000 clones, with about 90% appearing a single time and 3% to 4.5% taken by the ten largest. This TCR was sampled from a woman aged 50 to 65 in a cohort sampled during active COVID-19. The specimen was peripheral blood.

The CDR3 protein is CASSPPGTSGRVYEQFF. The CDR3 nucleotides are TGTGCCAGCTCACCCCCCGGGACTAGCGGGAGAGTGTATGAGCAGTTCTTC. The chain links TRBV18 to TRBJ2-1; 14 bases agree with TRBD2. With 3 bases clipped from V and 8 bases from J, the junction kept 9 bases outside the gene matches. Germline V gene sequence: CDR1 KGHSH, CDR2 LQKENI. The CDR3 contains 17 residues.